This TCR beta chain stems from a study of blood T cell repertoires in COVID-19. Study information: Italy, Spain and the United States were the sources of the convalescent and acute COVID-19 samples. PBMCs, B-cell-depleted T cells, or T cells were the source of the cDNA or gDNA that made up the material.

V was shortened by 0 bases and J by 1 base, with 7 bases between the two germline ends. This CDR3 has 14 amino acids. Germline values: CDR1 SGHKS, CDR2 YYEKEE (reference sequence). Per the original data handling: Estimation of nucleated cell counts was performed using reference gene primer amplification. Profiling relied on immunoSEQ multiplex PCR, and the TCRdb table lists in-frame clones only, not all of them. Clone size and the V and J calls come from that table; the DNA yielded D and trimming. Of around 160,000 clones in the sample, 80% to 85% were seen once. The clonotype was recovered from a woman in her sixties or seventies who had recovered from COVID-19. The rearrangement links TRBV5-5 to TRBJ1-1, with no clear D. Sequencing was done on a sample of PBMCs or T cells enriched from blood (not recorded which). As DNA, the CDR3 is TGTGCCAGCAGCTTGGACAGTACGAACACTGAAGCTTTCTTT. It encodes CASSLDSTNTEAFF. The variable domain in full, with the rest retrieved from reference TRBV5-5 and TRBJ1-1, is DAGVTQSPTHLIKTRGQQVTLRCSPISGHKSVSWYQQVLGQGPQFIFQYYEKEERGRGNFPDRFSARQFPNYSSELNVNALLLGDSALYLCASSLDSTNTEAFFGQGTRLTVV.